This TCR beta chain was recorded in a study of blood T cells in healthy people across ages. Study-level findings and limits: Possibly confounding the expanded clonotype changes was the fact that donor CMV status was unknown.

The trim removed 1 base at V and 5 bases at J, leaving 8 bases unmatched. This CDR3 comprises 16 residues. Germline-derived CDR1 and CDR2 are SEHNR and FQNEAQ (reference sequence). A J-beta primer mix and a sample-barcoded 5' primer were used in a second PCR of about 7 to 12 cycles. Carrying 12 random nucleotides, a template-switch adaptor labeled each individual cDNA molecule. MiXCR was run by TCRdb on the 5' RACE reads, yielding one entry per CDR3 protein. Of 1,500,000 or so distinct CDR3 sequences listed, around 40% are singletons. Per sample, a minimum of 6.5 million PBMCs were isolated. Samples each yielded at least 6 micrograms of total RNA. In the case of this clonotype: Its antigen is still unknown.

This chain joins TRBV7-9 and TRBJ2-1, with 7 bases aligning to TRBD2. The sample was blood. The clonotype originates from a woman aged 18-29 years in good health. CDR3 DNA: TGTGCCAGCAGCTTAGTGGGCGGGAGTCTCCACAATGAGCAGTTCTTC. It encodes CASSLVGGSLHNEQFF. The whole variable domain, remainder taken from reference TRBV7-9 and TRBJ2-1, is DTGVSQNPRHKITKRGQNVTFRCDPISEHNRLYWYRQTLGQGPEFLTYFQNEAQLEKSRLLSDRFSAERPKGSFSTLEIQRTEQGDSAMYLCASSLVGGSLHNEQFFGPGTRLTVL.